This T cell receptor (beta chain) is from a study of metastatic and nonmetastatic thyroid tumors. Study summary: Repertoires from blood and tumor or nodule tissue of malignant and benign thyroid patients were compared. Study-wide points: Malignant tumors reportedly showed significantly higher TCR beta diversity than benign nodules in both blood and tumor.

All patients were treatment-naive before thyroid surgery. Methods used by the authors: The study's classifier, a distant-metastasis tool for papillary thyroid cancer, was built using CDR3 differences across clinicopathological groups. MiXCR was used by TCRdb to re-call the PCR reads. TCRdb's processing, not the authors', yielded these V and J calls. The table includes about 70,000 clones, roughly 18% detected once. V dropped 9 bases and J dropped 5; count of bases not matched to a gene: 10. The length of the CDR3 is 14 residues. Germline values: CDR1 MRHNA, CDR2 SNTAGT. This clone was seen repeatedly, ten times or more. What it recognizes is unknown.

This clonotype originated in a female donor with papillary thyroid cancer or a benign thyroid nodule (not recorded which). Some clones in this sample may be carry-over from other donors' samples. The chain joins TRBV6-4 to TRBJ2-3, with 8 nucleotides matching TRBD2. Sequenced sample: blood. For the CDR3, the DNA is TGTGCCAGGGGCAAGCGGGAGTTGGGAGATACGCAGTATTTT. Translation: CARGKRELGDTQYF.